The text below deals with one T cell receptor (beta chain). TCRdb's table, derived via immunoSEQ multiplex PCR, lists solely in-frame clones and lacks some. The table records roughly 200,000 clones, about 91% of them present only once. The source of the sample is a study of blood T cell repertoires in COVID-19. CDR3 length equals 15 residues. CDR1 is PRHDT, CDR2 FYEKMQ, per germline (reference sequence). V lost 0 bases and J lost 1, with 7 bases in between. Source material: peripheral blood. The sequence was collected from a woman in her 30s with acute or convalescent COVID-19. The J gene is TRBJ1-5, the V gene TRBV13; possible D gene TRBD1, 6 bases. CDR3 protein: CASSLGGGSNQPQHF. CDR3 in DNA: TGTGCCAGCAGCTTAGGAGGGGGAAGCAATCAGCCCCAGCATTTT.